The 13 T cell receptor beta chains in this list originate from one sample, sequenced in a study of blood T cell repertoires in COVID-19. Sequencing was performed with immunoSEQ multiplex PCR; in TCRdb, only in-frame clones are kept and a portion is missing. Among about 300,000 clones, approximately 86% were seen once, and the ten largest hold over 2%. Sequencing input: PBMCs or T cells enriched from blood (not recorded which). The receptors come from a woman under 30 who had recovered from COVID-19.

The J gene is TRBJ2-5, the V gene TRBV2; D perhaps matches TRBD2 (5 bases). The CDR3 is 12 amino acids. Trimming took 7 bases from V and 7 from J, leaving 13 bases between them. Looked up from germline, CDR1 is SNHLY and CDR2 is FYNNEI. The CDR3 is CASTITEGTQYF. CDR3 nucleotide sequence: TGTGCCAGCACTATAACCGAGGGGACCCAGTACTTC.

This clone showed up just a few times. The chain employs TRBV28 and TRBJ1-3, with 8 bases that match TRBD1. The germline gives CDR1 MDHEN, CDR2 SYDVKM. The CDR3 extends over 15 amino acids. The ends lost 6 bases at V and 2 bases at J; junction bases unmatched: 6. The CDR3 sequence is CASRWTGTAGNTIYF. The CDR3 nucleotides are TGTGCCAGCAGGTGGACAGGGACTGCTGGAAACACCATATATTTT.

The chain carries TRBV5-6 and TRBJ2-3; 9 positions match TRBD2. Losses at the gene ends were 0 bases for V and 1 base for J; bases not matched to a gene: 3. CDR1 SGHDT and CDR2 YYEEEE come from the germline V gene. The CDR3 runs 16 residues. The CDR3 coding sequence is TGTGCCAGCAGCTTGGATCAGCGGGGGGGCACAGATACGCAGTATTTT. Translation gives CASSLDQRGGTDTQYF.

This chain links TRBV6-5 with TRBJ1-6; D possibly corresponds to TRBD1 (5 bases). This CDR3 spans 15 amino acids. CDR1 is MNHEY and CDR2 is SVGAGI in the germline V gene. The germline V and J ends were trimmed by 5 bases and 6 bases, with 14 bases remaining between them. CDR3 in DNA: TGTGCCAGCAGTCCTCGGGGGGGTATTAATTCACCCCTCCACTTT. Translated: CASSPRGGINSPLHF.

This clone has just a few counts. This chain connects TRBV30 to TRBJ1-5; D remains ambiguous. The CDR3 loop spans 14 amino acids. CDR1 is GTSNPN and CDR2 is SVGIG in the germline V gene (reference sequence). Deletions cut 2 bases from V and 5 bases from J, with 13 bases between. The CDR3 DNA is TGTGCCTGGAGTAGACGAGACGGGGATCAGCCCCAGCATTTT. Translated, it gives CAWSRRDGDQPQHF.

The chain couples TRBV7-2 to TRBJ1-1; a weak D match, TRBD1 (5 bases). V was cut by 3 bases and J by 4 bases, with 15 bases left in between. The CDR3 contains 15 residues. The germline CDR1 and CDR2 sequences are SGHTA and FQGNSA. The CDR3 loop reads CASSFKGWGGTEAFF. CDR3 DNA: TGTGCCAGCAGCTTTAAAGGGTGGGGGGGCACTGAAGCTTTCTTT.

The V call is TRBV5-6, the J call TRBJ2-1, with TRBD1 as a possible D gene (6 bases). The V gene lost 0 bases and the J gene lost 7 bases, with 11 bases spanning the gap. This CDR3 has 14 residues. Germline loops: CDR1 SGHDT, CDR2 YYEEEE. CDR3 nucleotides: TGTGCCAGCAGCTTGGCTCACAGGGAGAATGAGCAGTTCTTC. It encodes CASSLAHRENEQFF. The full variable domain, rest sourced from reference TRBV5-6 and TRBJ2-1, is DAGVTQSPTHLIKTRGQQVTLRCSPKSGHDTVSWYQQALGQGPQFIFQYYEEEERQRGNFPDRFSGHQFPNYSSELNVNALLLGDSALYLCASSLAHRENEQFFGPGTRLTVL.

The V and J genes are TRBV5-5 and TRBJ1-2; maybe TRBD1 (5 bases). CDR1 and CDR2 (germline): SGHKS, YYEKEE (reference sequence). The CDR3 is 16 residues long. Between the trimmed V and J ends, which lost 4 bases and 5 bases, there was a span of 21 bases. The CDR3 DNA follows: TGTGCCAGCAGCCTACGCTTAGGGACGGGAGTTTATGGCTACACCTTC. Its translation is CASSLRLGTGVYGYTF.

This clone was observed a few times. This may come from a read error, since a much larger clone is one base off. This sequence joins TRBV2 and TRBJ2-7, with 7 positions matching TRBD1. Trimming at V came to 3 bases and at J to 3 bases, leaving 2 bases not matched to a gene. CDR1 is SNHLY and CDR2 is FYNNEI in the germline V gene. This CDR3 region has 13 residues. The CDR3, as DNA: TGTGCCAGCAGTGAGGGACAGTTCTACGAGCAGTACTTC. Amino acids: CASSEGQFYEQYF.

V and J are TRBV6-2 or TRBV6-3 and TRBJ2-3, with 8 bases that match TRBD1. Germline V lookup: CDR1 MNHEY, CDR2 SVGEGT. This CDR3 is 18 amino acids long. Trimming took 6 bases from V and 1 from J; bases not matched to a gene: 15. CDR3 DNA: TGTGCCAGCAGCCCTGGGACAGGAACGGTCCCCGGCACAGATACGCAGTATTTT. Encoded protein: CASSPGTGTVPGTDTQYF.

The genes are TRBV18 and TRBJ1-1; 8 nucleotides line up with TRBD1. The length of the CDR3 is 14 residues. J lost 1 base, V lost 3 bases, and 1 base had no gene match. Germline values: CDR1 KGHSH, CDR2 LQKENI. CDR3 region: CASSPDRGNTEAFF. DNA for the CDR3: TGTGCCAGCTCACCTGACAGGGGGAACACTGAAGCTTTCTTT.

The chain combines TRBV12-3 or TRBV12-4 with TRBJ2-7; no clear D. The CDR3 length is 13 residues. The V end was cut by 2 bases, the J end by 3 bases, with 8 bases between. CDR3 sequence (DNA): TGTGCCAGCAGTTTATCCGCTAACTACGAGCAGTACTTC. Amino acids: CASSLSANYEQYF.

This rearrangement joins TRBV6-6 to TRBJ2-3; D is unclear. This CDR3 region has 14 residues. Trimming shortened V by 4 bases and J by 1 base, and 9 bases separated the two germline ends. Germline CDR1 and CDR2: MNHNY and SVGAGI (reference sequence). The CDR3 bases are TGTGCCAGCAGTTTGGGCACCCGCACAGATACGCAGTATTTT. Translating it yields CASSLGTRTDTQYF.